Shown below are 7 T cell receptor beta chains from a single sample sequenced in a study of monozygotic twins with inflammatory bowel disease. TCRdb re-analyzed the 5' RACE reads; it lists each CDR3 protein once, without DNA. The sample has under 350,000 distinct CDR3 sequences. The sample taken for sequencing was blood. These receptor sequences come from a human donor with ulcerative colitis or Crohn's disease, or a healthy co-twin of an affected twin (not recorded which).

The chain has TRBV11-2 and TRBJ2-4; with no DNA, the TCRdb D assignment of TRBD2 cannot be verified. The CDR3 has 13 residues. The germline gives CDR1 SGHAT, CDR2 FQNNGV. The CDR3 spells CASSLEGRNIQYF.

This chain joins TRBV5-1 and TRBJ1-1. This CDR3 contains 15 residues. Germline values: CDR1 SGHRS, CDR2 YFSETQ. This CDR3 is CASSVEFRRNTEAFF.

The chain recombines TRBV18 with TRBJ2-1; the D call of TRBD1 rests on TCRdb alone, since no DNA is present to check it. Germline V lookup: CDR1 KGHSH, CDR2 LQKENI. CDR3 size: 13 residues. CDR3 region: CASSLRDTDQQFF. Complete variable domain (other parts from reference TRBV18 and TRBJ2-1): NAGVMQNPRHLVRRRGQEARLRCSPMKGHSHVYWYRQLPEEGLKFMVYLQKENIIDESGMPKERFSAEFPKEGPSILRIQQVVRGDSAAYFCASSLRDTDQQFFGPGTRLTVL.

This chain links TRBV7-2 with TRBJ2-1; lacking DNA, the TRBD1 call made by TCRdb goes unchecked. Germline CDR1 and CDR2: SGHTA and FQGNSA. The CDR3 is made up of 16 amino acids. CDR3: CASSSNRDTTENEQFF.

The genes are TRBV7-6 and TRBJ2-2; the D call from TCRdb, TRBD2, cannot be confirmed without DNA. Per germline, CDR1 SGHVS and CDR2 FNYEAQ. The CDR3 loop spans 17 amino acids. The CDR3 sequence: CASSLVTSGGNTGELFF. The full variable domain, with the rest looked up from reference TRBV7-6 and TRBJ2-2, is GAGVSQSPRYKVTKRGQDVALRCDPISGHVSLYWYRQALGQGPEFLTYFNYEAQQDKSGLPNDRFSAERPEGSISTLTIQRTEQRDSAMYRCASSLVTSGGNTGELFFGEGSRLTVL.

The V and J genes are TRBV18 and TRBJ2-5; TCRdb selects TRBD2, and the lack of DNA leaves this call unchecked. CDR1 and CDR2 from the germline V gene are KGHSH and LQKENI. The CDR3 spans 17 residues. CDR3 in amino acids: CASSPRLVLPQQETQYF.

The chain combines TRBV13 with TRBJ1-4; the D call from TCRdb, TRBD1, cannot be confirmed without DNA. This CDR3 has 17 residues. Germline V gene sequence: CDR1 PRHDT, CDR2 FYEKMQ (reference sequence). CDR3: CASSSRIEYTTNEKLFF.